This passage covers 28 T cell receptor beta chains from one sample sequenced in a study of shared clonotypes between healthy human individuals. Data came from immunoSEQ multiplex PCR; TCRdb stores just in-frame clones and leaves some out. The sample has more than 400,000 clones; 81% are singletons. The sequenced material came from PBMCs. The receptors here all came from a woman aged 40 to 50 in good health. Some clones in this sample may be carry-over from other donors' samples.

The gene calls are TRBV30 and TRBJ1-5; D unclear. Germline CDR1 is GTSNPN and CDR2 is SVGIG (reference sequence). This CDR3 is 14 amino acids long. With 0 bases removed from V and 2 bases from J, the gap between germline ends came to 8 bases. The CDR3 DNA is TGTGCCTGGAGTGTCCGAACGGGCAATCAGCCCCAGCATTTT. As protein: CAWSVRTGNQPQHF.

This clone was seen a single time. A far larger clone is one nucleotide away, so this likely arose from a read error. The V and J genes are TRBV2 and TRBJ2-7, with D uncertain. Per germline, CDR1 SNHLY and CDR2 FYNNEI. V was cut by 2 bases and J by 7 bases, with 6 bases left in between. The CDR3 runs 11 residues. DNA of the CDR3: TGTGCCAGCAGTGAACAAAAGGAGCAGTACTTC. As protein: CASSEQKEQYF.

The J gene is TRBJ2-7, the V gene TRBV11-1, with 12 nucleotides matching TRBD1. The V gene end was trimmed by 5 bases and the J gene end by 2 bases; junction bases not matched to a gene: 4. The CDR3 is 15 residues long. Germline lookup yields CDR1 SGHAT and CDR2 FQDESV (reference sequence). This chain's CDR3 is CASSEGQGAAYEQYF. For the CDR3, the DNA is TGTGCCAGCAGCGAGGGACAGGGGGCGGCCTACGAGCAGTACTTC.

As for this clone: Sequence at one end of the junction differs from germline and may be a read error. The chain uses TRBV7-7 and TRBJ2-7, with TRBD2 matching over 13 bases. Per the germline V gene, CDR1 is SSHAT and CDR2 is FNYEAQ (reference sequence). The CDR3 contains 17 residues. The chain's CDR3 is CASSSVRTSGSSYEQYF. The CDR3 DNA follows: TGTGCTAGCAGCTCTGTCCGGACTAGCGGGAGTTCCTACGAGCAGTACTTC.

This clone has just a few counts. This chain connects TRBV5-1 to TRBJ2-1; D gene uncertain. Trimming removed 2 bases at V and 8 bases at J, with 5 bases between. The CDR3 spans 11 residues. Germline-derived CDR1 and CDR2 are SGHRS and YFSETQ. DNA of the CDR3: TGCGCCAGCAGCTTTGTTCATGAGCAGTTCTTC. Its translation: CASSFVHEQFF.

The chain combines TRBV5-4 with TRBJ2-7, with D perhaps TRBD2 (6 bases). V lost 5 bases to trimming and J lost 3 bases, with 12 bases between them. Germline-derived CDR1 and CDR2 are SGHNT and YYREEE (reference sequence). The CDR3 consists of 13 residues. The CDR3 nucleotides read TGTGCCAGCAGAATCGGGGGTAGCTACGAGCAGTACTTC. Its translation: CASRIGGSYEQYF.

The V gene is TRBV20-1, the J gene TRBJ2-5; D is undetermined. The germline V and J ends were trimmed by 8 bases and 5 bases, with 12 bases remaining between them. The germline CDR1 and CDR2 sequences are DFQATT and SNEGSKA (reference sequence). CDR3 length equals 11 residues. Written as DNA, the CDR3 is TGCAGTATTAGACTTTGGGAGACCCAGTACTTC. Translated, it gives CSIRLWETQYF.

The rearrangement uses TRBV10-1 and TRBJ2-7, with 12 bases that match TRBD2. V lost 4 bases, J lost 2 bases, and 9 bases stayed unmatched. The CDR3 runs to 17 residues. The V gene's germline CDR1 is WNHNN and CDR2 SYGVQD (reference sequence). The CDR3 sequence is CASSGNTSGGTTYEQYF. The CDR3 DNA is TGCGCCAGCAGTGGGAATACTAGCGGGGGGACGACCTACGAGCAGTACTTC.

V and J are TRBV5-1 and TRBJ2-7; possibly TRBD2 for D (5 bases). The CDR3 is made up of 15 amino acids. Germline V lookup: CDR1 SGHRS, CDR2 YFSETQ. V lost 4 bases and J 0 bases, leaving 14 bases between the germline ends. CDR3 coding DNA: TGCGCCAGCAGCGCGGACTCGTATTACTCCTACGAGCAGTACTTC. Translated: CASSADSYYSYEQYF.

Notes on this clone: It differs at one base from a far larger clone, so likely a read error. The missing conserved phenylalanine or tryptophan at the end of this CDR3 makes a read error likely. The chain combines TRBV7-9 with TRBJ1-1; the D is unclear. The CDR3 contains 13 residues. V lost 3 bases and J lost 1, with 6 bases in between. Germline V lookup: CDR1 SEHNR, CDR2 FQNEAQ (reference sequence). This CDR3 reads CASSFWGNTEAFS. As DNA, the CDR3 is TGTGCCAGCAGCTTTTGGGGGAACACTGAAGCTTTCTCT.

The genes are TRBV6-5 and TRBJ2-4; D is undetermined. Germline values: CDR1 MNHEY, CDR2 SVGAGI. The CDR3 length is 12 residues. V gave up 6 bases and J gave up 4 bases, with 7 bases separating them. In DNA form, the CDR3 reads TGTGCCAGCAGAAACTGGAAAAACATTCAGTACTTC. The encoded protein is CASRNWKNIQYF.

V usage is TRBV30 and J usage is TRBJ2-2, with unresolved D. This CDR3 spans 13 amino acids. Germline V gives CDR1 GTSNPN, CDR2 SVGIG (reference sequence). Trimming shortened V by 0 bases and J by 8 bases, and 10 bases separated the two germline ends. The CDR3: CAWSVLGAGELFF. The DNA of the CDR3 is TGTGCCTGGAGTGTACTTGGCGCGGGGGAGCTGTTTTTT.

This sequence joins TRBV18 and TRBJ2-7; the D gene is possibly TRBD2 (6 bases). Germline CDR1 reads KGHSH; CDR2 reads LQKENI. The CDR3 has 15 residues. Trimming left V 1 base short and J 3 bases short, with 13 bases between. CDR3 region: CASSPQEGTYYEQYF. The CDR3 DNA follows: TGTGCCAGCTCACCACAGGAGGGGACCTACTACGAGCAGTACTTC.

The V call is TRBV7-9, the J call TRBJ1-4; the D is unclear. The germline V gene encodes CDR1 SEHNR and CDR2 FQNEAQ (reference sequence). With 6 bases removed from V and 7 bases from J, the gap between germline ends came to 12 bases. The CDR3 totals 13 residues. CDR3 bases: TGTGCCAGCAGTCGGGAGGGTGTTGAAAAACTGTTTTTT. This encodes CASSREGVEKLFF. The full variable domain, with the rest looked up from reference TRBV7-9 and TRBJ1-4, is DTGVSQNPRHKITKRGQNVTFRCDPISEHNRLYWYRQTLGQGPEFLTYFQNEAQLEKSRLLSDRFSAERPKGSFSTLEIQRTEQGDSAMYLCASSREGVEKLFFGSGTQLSVL.

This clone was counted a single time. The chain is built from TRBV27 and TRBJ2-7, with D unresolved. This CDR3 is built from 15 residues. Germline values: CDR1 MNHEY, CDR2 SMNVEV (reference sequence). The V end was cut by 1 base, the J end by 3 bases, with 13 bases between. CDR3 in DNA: TGTGCCAGCAGTTTATTCGGGCAGGCCCTCTACGAGCAGTACTTC. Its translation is CASSLFGQALYEQYF.

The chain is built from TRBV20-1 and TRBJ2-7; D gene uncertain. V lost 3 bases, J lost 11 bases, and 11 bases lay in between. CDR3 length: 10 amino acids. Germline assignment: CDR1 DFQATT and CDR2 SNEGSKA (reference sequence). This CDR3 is CSASPMMEYF. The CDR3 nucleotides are TGCAGTGCTAGCCCCATGATGGAGTACTTC.

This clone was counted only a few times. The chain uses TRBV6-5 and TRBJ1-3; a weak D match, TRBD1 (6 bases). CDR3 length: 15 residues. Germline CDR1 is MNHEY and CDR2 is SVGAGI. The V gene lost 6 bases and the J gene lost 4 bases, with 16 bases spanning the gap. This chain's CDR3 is CASRKISGAGNTIYF. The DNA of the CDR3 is TGTGCCAGCAGGAAAATATCAGGGGCGGGAAACACCATATATTTT.

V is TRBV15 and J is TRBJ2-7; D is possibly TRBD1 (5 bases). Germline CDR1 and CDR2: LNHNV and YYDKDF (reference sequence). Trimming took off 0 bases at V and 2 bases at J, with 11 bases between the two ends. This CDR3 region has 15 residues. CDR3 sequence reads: CATSRDRQGTYEQYF. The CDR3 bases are TGTGCCACCAGCAGAGATCGGCAGGGAACCTACGAGCAGTACTTC.

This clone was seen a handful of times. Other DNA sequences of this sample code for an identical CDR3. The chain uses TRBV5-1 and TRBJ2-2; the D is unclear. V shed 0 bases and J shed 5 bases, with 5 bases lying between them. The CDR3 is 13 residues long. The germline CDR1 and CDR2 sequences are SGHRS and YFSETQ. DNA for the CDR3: TGCGCCAGCAGCTTGGTCGGGACCGGGGAGCTGTTTTTT. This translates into CASSLVGTGELFF.

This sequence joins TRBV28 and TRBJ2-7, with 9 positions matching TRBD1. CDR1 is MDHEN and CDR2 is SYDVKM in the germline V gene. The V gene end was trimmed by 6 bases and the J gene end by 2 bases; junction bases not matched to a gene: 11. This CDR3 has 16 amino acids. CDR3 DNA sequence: TGTGCCAGCAGCACCATCGGGACAGGGCTCCCCTACGAGCAGTACTTC. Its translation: CASSTIGTGLPYEQYF.

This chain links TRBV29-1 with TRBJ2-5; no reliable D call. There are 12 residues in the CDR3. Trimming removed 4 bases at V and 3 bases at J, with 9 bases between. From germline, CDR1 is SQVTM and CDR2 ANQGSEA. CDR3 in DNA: TGCAGCGTTGGAGATGTGGAAGAGACCCAGTACTTC. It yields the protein CSVGDVEETQYF.

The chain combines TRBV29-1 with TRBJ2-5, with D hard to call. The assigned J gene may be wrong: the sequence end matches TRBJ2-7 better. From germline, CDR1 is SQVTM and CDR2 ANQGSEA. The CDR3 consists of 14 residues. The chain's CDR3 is CSVVREVGTYEQYF. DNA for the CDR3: TGCAGCGTTGTTCGAGAAGTCGGCACCTACGAGCAGTACTTC.

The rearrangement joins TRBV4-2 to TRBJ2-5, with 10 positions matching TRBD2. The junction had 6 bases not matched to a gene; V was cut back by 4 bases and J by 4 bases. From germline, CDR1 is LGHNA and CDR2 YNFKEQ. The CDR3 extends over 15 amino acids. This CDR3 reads CASSPGTSEGETQYF. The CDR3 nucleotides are TGTGCCAGCAGCCCCGGGACTAGCGAGGGAGAGACCCAGTACTTC.

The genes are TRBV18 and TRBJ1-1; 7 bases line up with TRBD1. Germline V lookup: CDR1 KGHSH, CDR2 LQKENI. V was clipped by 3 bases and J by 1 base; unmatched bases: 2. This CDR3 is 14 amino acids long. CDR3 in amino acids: CASSPTGTNTEAFF. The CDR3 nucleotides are TGTGCCAGCTCACCGACAGGGACGAACACTGAAGCTTTCTTT.

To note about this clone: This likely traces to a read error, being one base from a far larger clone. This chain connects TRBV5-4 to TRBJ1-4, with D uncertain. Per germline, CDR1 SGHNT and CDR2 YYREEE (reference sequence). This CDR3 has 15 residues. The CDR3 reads CTSSREGGPNEKLFF. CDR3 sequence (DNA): TGTACCAGCAGCCGGGAGGGAGGGCCTAATGAAAAACTGTTTTTT. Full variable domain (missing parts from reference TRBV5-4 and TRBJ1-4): ETGVTQSPTHLIKTRGQQVTLRCSSQSGHNTVSWYQQALGQGPQFIFQYYREEENGRGNFPPRFSGLQFPNYSSELNVNALELDDSALYLCTSSREGGPNEKLFFGSGTQLSVL.

The CDR3 spells CASSYDRAHEQFF. CDR3 in DNA: TGTGCCAGCAGTTACGACCGGGCCCATGAGCAGTTCTTC. The chain has TRBV6-6 and TRBJ2-1; D remains unclear. Per germline, CDR1 MNHNY and CDR2 SVGAGI (reference sequence). This CDR3 region has 13 residues. Trimming removed 2 bases from V and 8 bases from J, with 10 bases in between.

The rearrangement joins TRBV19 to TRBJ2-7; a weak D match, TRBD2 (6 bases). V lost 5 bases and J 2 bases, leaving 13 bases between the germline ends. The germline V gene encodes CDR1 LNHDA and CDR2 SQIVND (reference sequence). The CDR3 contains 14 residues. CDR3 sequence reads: CASSLGDFTYEQYF. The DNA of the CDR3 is TGTGCCAGTAGTCTTGGGGACTTCACCTACGAGCAGTACTTC.

CDR3: CASSALRGTTEAFF. Written as DNA, the CDR3 is TGTGCCAGCAGTGCGTTAAGAGGGACGACTGAAGCTTTCTTT. This chain connects TRBV2 to TRBJ1-1; D possibly corresponds to TRBD1 (5 bases). V lost 4 bases, J lost 5 bases, and 14 bases lay in between. The CDR3 contains 14 residues. The germline CDR1 and CDR2 sequences are SNHLY and FYNNEI.